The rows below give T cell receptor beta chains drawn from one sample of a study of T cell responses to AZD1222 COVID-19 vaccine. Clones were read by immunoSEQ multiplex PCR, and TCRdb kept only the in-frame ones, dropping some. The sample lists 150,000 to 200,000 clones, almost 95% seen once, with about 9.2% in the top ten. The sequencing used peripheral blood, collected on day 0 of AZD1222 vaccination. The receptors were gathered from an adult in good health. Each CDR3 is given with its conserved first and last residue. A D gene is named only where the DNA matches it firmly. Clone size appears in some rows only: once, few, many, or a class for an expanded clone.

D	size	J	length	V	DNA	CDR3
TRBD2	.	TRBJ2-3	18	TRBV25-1	TGTGCCAGCAGTGCGGGGAGACTAGCGCTGGAGGTCACAGATACGCAGTATTTT	CASSAGRLALEVTDTQYF
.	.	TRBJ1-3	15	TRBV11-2	TGTGCCAGCAGCGGCACAGGGCAGGCCGGAAACACCATATATTTT	CASSGTGQAGNTIYF
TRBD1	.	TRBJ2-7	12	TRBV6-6	TGTGCCAGCAGGAGGGACAGCTACGAGCAGTACTTC	CASRRDSYEQYF
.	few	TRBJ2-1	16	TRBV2	TGTGCCAGCAGGGCCCGGGGGGCGGGGTTGGGCAATGAGCAGTTCTTC	CASRARGAGLGNEQFF
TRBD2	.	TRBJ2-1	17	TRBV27	TGTGCCAGCCATCGACTAGCGGGATTCGGGTCCTACAATGAGCAGTTCTTC	CASHRLAGFGSYNEQFF
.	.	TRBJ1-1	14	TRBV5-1	TGCGCCAGCAGCTTAGTCAGAGTGAACACTGAAGCTTTCTTT	CASSLVRVNTEAFF
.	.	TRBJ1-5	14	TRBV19	TGTGCCAGTAGTATGGGCAGGAGCAATCAGCCCCAGCATTTT	CASSMGRSNQPQHF
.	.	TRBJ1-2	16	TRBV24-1	TGTGCCACCAGTGATTCCCGGGACAACCCAATCTATGGCTACACCTTC	CATSDSRDNPIYGYTF
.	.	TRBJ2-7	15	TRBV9	TGTGCCAGCAGCGTAGGAGTGCTAGCAGACTACGAGCAGTACTTC	CASSVGVLADYEQYF
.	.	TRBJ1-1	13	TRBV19	TGTGCCAGTAGACCCCAAATCAACACTGAAGCTTTCTTT	CASRPQINTEAFF
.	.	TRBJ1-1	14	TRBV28	TGTGCCAGCAGTTTAGGGCAACTGAACACTGAAGCTTTCTTT	CASSLGQLNTEAFF
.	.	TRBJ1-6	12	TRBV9	TGTGCCAGCAGCCCCCGGAATTCACCCCTCCACTTT	CASSPRNSPLHF
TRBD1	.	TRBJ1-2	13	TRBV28	TGTGCCAGCAGTTATGGGGCAGGGGGAGGCTACACCTTC	CASSYGAGGGYTF
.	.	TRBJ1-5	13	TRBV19	TGTGCCAGTCGGGCGTTCTTCAATCAGCCCCAGCATTTT	CASRAFFNQPQHF
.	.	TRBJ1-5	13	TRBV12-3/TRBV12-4	TGTGCCAGCACGTCCTTTAGCAATCAGCCCCAGCATTTT	CASTSFSNQPQHF
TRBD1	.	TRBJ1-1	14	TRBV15	TGTGCCACCAGCAAGGGACAGCTGAACACTGAAGCTTTCTTT	CATSKGQLNTEAFF
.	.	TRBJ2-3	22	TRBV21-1	TGTGCCAGCAGCAAAGCGCTGGGCCGGTTTAAGAGTAATAGCCTTAGCACAGATACGCAGTATTTT	CASSKALGRFKSNSLSTDTQYF
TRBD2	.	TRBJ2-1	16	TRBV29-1	TGCAGCCTCCAAAGGATCGGTAGCGGGAGCTACAATGAGCAGTTCTTC	CSLQRIGSGSYNEQFF
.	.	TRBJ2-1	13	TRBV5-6	TGTGCCAGCAGCCCCCCCTCCTACAATGAGCAGTTCTTC	CASSPPSYNEQFF